This T cell receptor (beta chain) was observed in a study of graft-versus-host responses after intestinal transplantation. Investigators plated 200,000 CFSE-labeled responder cells together with 200,000 irradiated stimulator cells labeled with violet dye. This clone was observed a handful of times. A junction end diverges from the germline sequence, so it may reflect a read error. Profiling relied on immunoSEQ multiplex PCR, and the TCRdb table lists in-frame clones only, not all of them. The sample includes about 25,000 clones, approximately 40% of them seen just once. CDR1 is LNHDA and CDR2 is SQIVND in the germline V gene (reference sequence). There are 15 residues in the CDR3.

The chain couples TRBV19 to TRBJ1-2, with a tentative D call TRBD1 (6 bases). The sequences come from alloreactive CD4+ T cells from a mixed lymphocyte reaction culture, collected before intestinal transplant. The subset is: CFSE-low proliferating T cells sorted from roughly six-day pre-transplant mixed lymphocyte reaction (GvH or HvG direction). The receptor was isolated from a human patient who received an intestinal transplant. The CDR3 region has the DNA TGTGCCAGCAGTATCAAGCGGACAGCAAACTATGGCTACACCTTC. As protein: CASSIKRTANYGYTF. Full variable domain (rest looked up from reference TRBV19 and TRBJ1-2): DGGITQSPKYLFRKEGQNVTLSCEQNLNHDAMYWYRQDPGQGLRLIYYSQIVNDFQKGDIAEGYSVSREKKESFPLTVTSAQKNPTAFYLCASSIKRTANYGYTFGSGTRLTVV.